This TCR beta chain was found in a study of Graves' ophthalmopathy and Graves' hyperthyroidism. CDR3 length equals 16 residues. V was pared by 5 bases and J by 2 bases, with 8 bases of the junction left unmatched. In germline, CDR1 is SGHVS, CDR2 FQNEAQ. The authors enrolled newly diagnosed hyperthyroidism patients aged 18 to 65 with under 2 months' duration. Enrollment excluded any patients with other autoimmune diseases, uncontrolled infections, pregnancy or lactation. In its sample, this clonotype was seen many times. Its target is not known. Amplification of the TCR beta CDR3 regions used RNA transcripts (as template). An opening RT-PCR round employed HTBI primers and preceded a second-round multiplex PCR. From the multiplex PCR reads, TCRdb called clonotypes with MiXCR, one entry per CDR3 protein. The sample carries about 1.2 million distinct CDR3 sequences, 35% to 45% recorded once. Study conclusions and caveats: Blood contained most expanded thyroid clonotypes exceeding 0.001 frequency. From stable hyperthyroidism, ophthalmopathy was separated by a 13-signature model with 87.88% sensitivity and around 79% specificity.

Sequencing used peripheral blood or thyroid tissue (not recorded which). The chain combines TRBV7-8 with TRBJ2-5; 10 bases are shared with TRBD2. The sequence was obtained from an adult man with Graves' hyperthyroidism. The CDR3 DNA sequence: TGTGCCAGCAGCCTTTTTGGTAGCGGGGGGCAAGAGACCCAGTACTTC. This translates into CASSLFGSGGQETQYF.